Listed below are T cell receptor beta chains from one sample, sequenced in a study of blood T cell repertoires in COVID-19. Here immunoSEQ multiplex PCR was the method, and the copy in TCRdb shows in-frame clones only, minus some. This table has 250,000 to 400,000 clones, around 87% appearing once. The specimen sequenced was PBMCs or T cells enriched from blood (not recorded which). The source of these receptors is a woman in her 30s who had recovered from COVID-19. CDR3s include the opening cysteine and the closing phenylalanine or tryptophan. Each record gives: V gene, J gene, D gene, clone size, CDR3 DNA, CDR3 protein. The D gene is left open where the match is weak. The size of a clone is reported for some rows only, either as once, few or many, or as a class for expanded clones.

TRBV12-5	TRBJ2-7	-	-	TGTGCTAGTGGTCTCTCCCACAGCGGCAGTAGCTCCTACGAGCAGTACTTC	CASGLSHSGSSSYEQYF
TRBV6-1	TRBJ2-1	-	-	TGTGCCAGCAGTGAGGCAGGGGTCTCCTACAATGAGCAGTTCTTC	CASSEAGVSYNEQFF
TRBV10-2	TRBJ2-1	-	once	TGCGCCAGCAGTGAGTCGTCCGGGACAATTCGTCGCTCCTACAATGAGCAGTTCTTC	CASSESSGTIRRSYNEQFF
TRBV5-1	TRBJ2-3	TRBD2	-	TGCGCCAGCAGCTCTCTAGCGGGGGCCACAGATACGCAGTATTTT	CASSSLAGATDTQYF
TRBV30	TRBJ2-3	-	once	TGTGCCTGGAGATCGGTAGATACGCAGTATTTT	CAWRSVDTQYF
TRBV5-1	TRBJ2-7	-	-	TGCGCCAGCAGCTTGGACCCTGACGGGTACGAGCAGTACTTC	CASSLDPDGYEQYF
TRBV5-1	TRBJ2-7	-	-	TGCGCCAGCAGGGACTCAAGCTCCTACGAGCAGTACTTC	CASRDSSSYEQYF
TRBV25-1	TRBJ2-7	-	-	TGTGCCAGCAGTGGTGATACTGCCCACGAGCAGTACTTC	CASSGDTAHEQYF
TRBV13	TRBJ2-3	TRBD2	-	TGTGCCAGCAGCTCTAGACTAGCGGGTCGCACAGATACGCAGTATTTT	CASSSRLAGRTDTQYF
TRBV7-2	TRBJ1-2	TRBD1	-	TGTGCCAGCAGCGCCAGGACAGGGAGTAACACTAACTATGGCTACACCTTC	CASSARTGSNTNYGYTF
TRBV3-1/TRBV3-2	TRBJ1-6	-	-	TGTGCCAGCAGCCGAGACAGACAGGCCTATAATTCACCCCTCCACTTT	CASSRDRQAYNSPLHF
TRBV5-4	TRBJ1-4	-	-	TGTGCCAGCAGCCGCGGCGGAGATAATGAAAAACTGTTTTTT	CASSRGGDNEKLFF
TRBV5-8	TRBJ2-2	TRBD1	-	TGTGCCAGCAGCGTAGGGACAGTCAACACCGGGGAGCTGTTTTTT	CASSVGTVNTGELFF
TRBV2	TRBJ1-1	TRBD1	-	TGTGCCAGCAGTGAGGCCCAGGGGGCTTATAACACTGAAGCTTTCTTT	CASSEAQGAYNTEAFF
TRBV29-1	TRBJ2-3	TRBD2	-	TGCAGCGTCACGACTAGCGGGGGGCCGGAGGATACGCAGTATTTT	CSVTTSGGPEDTQYF
TRBV19	TRBJ1-5	-	-	TGTGCCAGTAGTGTCTACCTTGATCAGCCCCAGCATTTT	CASSVYLDQPQHF
TRBV7-4	TRBJ2-7	-	-	TGTGCCAGCATCCCAATTGCCTACCCCTACGAGCAGTACTTC	CASIPIAYPYEQYF
TRBV7-9	TRBJ2-7	TRBD1	-	TGTGCCAGCAGCGGACAGGGACCTGGCTACGAGCAGTACTTC	CASSGQGPGYEQYF
TRBV5-1	TRBJ1-4	-	-	TGCGCCAGCAGCTTATCAAGCAGCGGCACTAATGAAAAACTGTTTTTT	CASSLSSSGTNEKLFF
TRBV9	TRBJ2-5	TRBD2	-	TGTGCCAGCAGCGTAGTGGGGGGGACCCAAGAGACCCAGTACTTC	CASSVVGGTQETQYF
TRBV3-1/TRBV3-2	TRBJ1-1	TRBD1	-	TGTGCCAGCAGCCAGCTAAAGGGGGCGACTTTCTTT	CASSQLKGATFF
TRBV19	TRBJ1-2	TRBD1	few	TGTGCCAGTTCCGGACAGGGAATAGGTGGTAACTATGGCTACACCTTC	CASSGQGIGGNYGYTF
TRBV6-4	TRBJ1-6	-	-	TGTGCCAGCAGTTCAGGGTCAGATAATTCACCCCTCCACTTT	CASSSGSDNSPLHF
TRBV6-1	TRBJ1-1	-	-	TGTGCCAGCAGTGACCCCGGGGGAGGGAACACTGAAGCTTTCTTT	CASSDPGGGNTEAFF
TRBV19	TRBJ1-2	-	-	TGTGCCAGCGCTTTCAGGCAAGGGAGCTATGGCTACACCTTC	CASAFRQGSYGYTF
TRBV30	TRBJ1-5	TRBD1	-	TGTGCCTGGAGGCCAGGGGGGAGCAATCAGCCCCAGCATTTT	CAWRPGGSNQPQHF
TRBV6-2/TRBV6-3	TRBJ1-2	-	-	TGTGCCAGCAGCTTTTACTCGAAGGGCTACACCTTC	CASSFYSKGYTF
TRBV29-1	TRBJ1-4	-	-	TGCAGCGTTGGGGGGGACGGTCCCGAAAAACTGTTTTTT	CSVGGDGPEKLFF
TRBV5-1	TRBJ2-1	-	-	TGCGCCAGCAGCGCCGGTGTAGCGAGGAGTACGAGAGATGAGCAGTTCTTC	CASSAGVARSTRDEQFF
TRBV5-1	TRBJ1-2	-	-	TGCGCCAGCAGCTTGGCTGGAGATATCGGCTACACCTTC	CASSLAGDIGYTF
TRBV2	TRBJ1-6	-	-	TGTGCCAGCAGACGGGACTTAGATTCACCCCTCCACTTT	CASRRDLDSPLHF
TRBV5-6	TRBJ1-2	TRBD1	-	TGTGCCAGCAGCCCCGAACCCGGGACAGGGAGAAGCTATGGCTACACCTTC	CASSPEPGTGRSYGYTF
TRBV27	TRBJ2-3	-	-	TGTGCCAGCAGTTTATTAGGGACACTAGTAGCAGATACGCAGTATTTT	CASSLLGTLVADTQYF
TRBV28	TRBJ1-4	-	-	TGTGCCACCTTAAATGAAAAACTGTTTTTT	CATLNEKLFF
TRBV6-2/TRBV6-3	TRBJ1-1	-	-	TGTGCCAGCAGTTACGGTACGTACCGAGCCACTGAAGCTTTCTTT	CASSYGTYRATEAFF
TRBV19	TRBJ2-3	-	-	TGTGCCAGTAGTATGTTTGGCGGGCTAACAGATACGCAGTATTTT	CASSMFGGLTDTQYF
TRBV28	TRBJ2-5	TRBD1	-	TGTGCCAGCAGTACCTACTTACAGGGGGCGCGCGGAGAGACCCAGTACTTC	CASSTYLQGARGETQYF
TRBV4-2	TRBJ1-6	TRBD1	-	TGTGCCAGCGCACTGACAGGGGCGAATAATTCACCCCTCCACTTT	CASALTGANNSPLHF
TRBV29-1	TRBJ1-1	-	-	TGCAGCGTTGATGGAGGGTACACTGAAGCTTTCTTT	CSVDGGYTEAFF
TRBV11-2	TRBJ1-6	-	-	TGTGCCAGCAGCGCACGCCAGGGGATACCACCCCTCCACTTT	CASSARQGIPPLHF
TRBV6-5	TRBJ1-1	-	-	TGTGCCAGCAGCTGGACAGCGAACACTGAAGCTTTCTTT	CASSWTANTEAFF
TRBV21-1	TRBJ2-3	-	-	TGTGCCAGCAGCCGGAAATTAGGACAGGCGGGTTACACAGATACGCAGTATTTT	CASSRKLGQAGYTDTQYF
TRBV11-1	TRBJ2-1	TRBD1	-	TGTGCCACCGGTCAGGGGGTCGCATTTGAGCAGTTCTTC	CATGQGVAFEQFF
TRBV4-1	TRBJ1-2	-	-	TGCGCCAGCAGCTCCGGCGATGGGCGACCAGCTGGCTACACCTTC	CASSSGDGRPAGYTF
TRBV29-1	TRBJ1-3	-	-	TGCAGCGCCGTTCCGGACAATGAAAACACCATATATTTT	CSAVPDNENTIYF
TRBV25-1	TRBJ1-5	TRBD1	-	TGTGCCAGCAGTGCAAATCAGGGGGCCCCTAATCAGCCCCAGCATTTT	CASSANQGAPNQPQHF
TRBV5-4	TRBJ2-7	-	-	TGTGCCAGCAGCTGGGGACTGAGCGAGCAGTACTTC	CASSWGLSEQYF
TRBV5-1	TRBJ2-7	TRBD1	-	TGCGCCAGCAGCCGGGACAGCTTCTCCTACGAGCAGTACTTC	CASSRDSFSYEQYF
TRBV4-3	TRBJ2-2	-	-	TGCGCCAGCAGCCAAGATTCCGGGACCGGGGAGCTGTTTTTT	CASSQDSGTGELFF
TRBV14	TRBJ1-1	-	-	TGTGCCAGCAGCCAAGATAGAGGGTTGACTGAAGCTTTCTTT	CASSQDRGLTEAFF
TRBV7-2	TRBJ1-2	TRBD1	-	TGTGCCAGCAGCTTAAGGGACAGGGTACTTTATGGCTACACCTTC	CASSLRDRVLYGYTF
TRBV7-2	TRBJ1-1	-	-	TGTGCCAGCAGCTTCTTGGACAGCGCAAGGAACACTGAAGCTTTCTTT	CASSFLDSARNTEAFF
TRBV18	TRBJ2-7	-	few	TGTGCCAGCTCAAGAGGTGGTTACGAGCAGTACTTC	CASSRGGYEQYF
TRBV27	TRBJ1-5	-	-	TGTGCCAGCAGTTTACGGGACAACAGCAATCAGCCCCAGCATTTT	CASSLRDNSNQPQHF
TRBV29-1	TRBJ2-3	TRBD1	-	TGCAGCGTTGATTGGACAGGGCTGACAGATACGCAGTATTTT	CSVDWTGLTDTQYF